A selection of T cell receptor beta chains follows, all from one sample in a study of Ad26.COV2.S vaccination and SARS-CoV-2 variants. Repertoires were generated with immunoSEQ multiplex PCR, while TCRdb's copy carries only in-frame clones and drops some. The table records about 320,000 clones, 86% of them present only once. The starting material was peripheral blood, obtained in a trial of Ad26.COV2.S vaccine versus placebo. The receptors here all came from a person aged 18-65 years who received the Ad26.COV2.S COVID-19 vaccine or a placebo. Each CDR3 is given with its conserved first and last residue. D genes are given only for firm matches. Only some rows state a clone size, as once, few, many or a class for expanded clones.

j_gene | d_gene | abundance | v_gene | CDR3aa | CDR3nt
TRBJ1-2 | NA | NA | TRBV5-1 | CASSPNWDRPYGYTF | TGCGCCAGCAGCCCAAACTGGGACCGACCCTATGGCTACACCTTC
TRBJ2-3 | NA | NA | TRBV12-5 | CASGLERDTQYF | TGTGCTAGTGGTTTGGAACGAGATACGCAGTATTTT
TRBJ2-1 | TRBD1 | NA | TRBV11-2 | CASSSRDRGRGEQFF | TGTGCCAGCAGCTCCCGGGACAGGGGGCGAGGAGAGCAGTTCTTC
TRBJ1-3 | NA | NA | TRBV5-1 | CASSTNGGAGNTIYF | TGCGCCAGCAGCACGAACGGGGGCGCTGGAAACACCATATATTTT
TRBJ2-1 | TRBD1 | NA | TRBV18 | CASSPPRQGTYNEQFF | TGTGCCAGCTCACCACCCCGACAGGGGACTTACAATGAGCAGTTCTTC
TRBJ2-7 | TRBD2 | few | TRBV29-1 | CSGGAGVGYEQYF | TGCAGCGGGGGTGCGGGGGTAGGGTACGAGCAGTACTTC
TRBJ1-4 | NA | NA | TRBV11-2 | CASSLGTLGGEKLFF | TGTGCCAGCAGCTTGGGGACCCTGGGGGGTGAAAAACTGTTTTTT
TRBJ2-5 | TRBD2 | NA | TRBV6-5 | CASSYPTSGGEETQYF | TGTGCCAGCAGTTACCCAACTAGCGGGGGGGAGGAGACCCAGTACTTC
TRBJ1-1 | TRBD1 | NA | TRBV5-1 | CASSLGGTGMNTEAFF | TGCGCCAGCAGCTTGGGTGGGACAGGGATGAACACTGAAGCTTTCTTT
TRBJ2-7 | NA | NA | TRBV5-1 | CATRGDARYEQYF | TGCGCCACCCGTGGGGATGCAAGATACGAGCAGTACTTC
TRBJ2-7 | TRBD2 | NA | TRBV7-2 | CASSSGLAYQWYEQYF | TGTGCCAGCAGCTCGGGACTAGCATACCAATGGTACGAGCAGTACTTC
TRBJ2-5 | NA | NA | TRBV30 | CAWTGPDEETQYF | TGTGCCTGGACTGGTCCAGACGAAGAGACCCAGTACTTC
TRBJ2-2 | TRBD1 | NA | TRBV5-4 | CASSRPTGASTELFF | TGTGCCAGCAGCAGACCGACAGGGGCTTCGACGGAGCTGTTTTTT
TRBJ2-5 | TRBD1 | NA | TRBV9 | CASSRRTGGEETQYF | TGTGCCAGCAGCCGACGGACAGGGGGCGAGGAGACCCAGTACTTC
TRBJ2-1 | NA | NA | TRBV27 | CASSLSSGASGSVGGEQFF | TGTGCCAGCAGTTTATCGTCAGGGGCTAGCGGCTCGGTAGGAGGTGAGCAGTTCTTC
TRBJ2-7 | NA | once | TRBV3-1/TRBV3-2 | CASSQQGGSYEQYF | TGTGCCAGCAGCCAACAAGGGGGCTCCTACGAGCAGTACTTC
TRBJ1-2 | NA | few | TRBV11-2 | CAWQSQGSFYGYTF | TGTGCGTGGCAGTCTCAAGGGTCCTTTTATGGCTACACCTTC
TRBJ2-2 | TRBD2 | NA | TRBV2 | CATRTSGVNTGELFF | TGTGCCACGCGGACTAGCGGGGTAAACACCGGGGAGCTGTTTTTT
TRBJ1-2 | TRBD1 | NA | TRBV2 | CASKLYRGRSYTF | TGTGCCAGCAAGCTTTACAGGGGTCGAAGCTACACCTTC
TRBJ2-5 | TRBD1 | NA | TRBV28 | CASSGAGGDQTQYF | TGTGCCAGCTCCGGAGCAGGGGGCGACCAGACCCAGTACTTC
TRBJ2-5 | NA | NA | TRBV6-1 | CASSDQGGETQYF | TGTGCCAGCAGTGACCAGGGCGGGGAGACCCAGTACTTC
TRBJ1-3 | NA | NA | TRBV18 | CASSPQGSGNTIYF | TGTGCCAGCTCACCCCAGGGTAGTGGAAACACCATATATTTT
TRBJ2-2 | TRBD2 | many | TRBV7-6 | CASSSARASGGRNTGELFF | TGTGCCAGCAGCTCCGCCAGGGCTAGCGGGGGGCGAAACACCGGGGAGCTGTTTTTT
TRBJ1-2 | TRBD1 | NA | TRBV19 | CASSATGGYGYTF | TGTGCCAGTAGTGCGACAGGGGGATATGGCTACACCTTC
TRBJ1-2 | NA | NA | TRBV30 | CAWTAWGGSGDYGYTF | TGTGCCTGGACCGCATGGGGGGGGTCGGGTGACTATGGCTACACCTTC
TRBJ2-2 | NA | NA | TRBV7-2 | CASTKGTGELFF | TGTGCCAGCACGAAGGGTACCGGGGAGCTGTTTTTT
TRBJ1-3 | TRBD1 | NA | TRBV18 | CASSPTFTGGSFGNTIYF | TGTGCCAGCTCACCGACTTTTACAGGGGGCTCCTTCGGAAACACCATATATTTT
TRBJ2-7 | NA | NA | TRBV30 | CAWSLTGEEQYF | TGTGCCTGGAGTTTAACCGGGGAAGAGCAGTACTTC
TRBJ1-1 | NA | NA | TRBV12-5 | CASGLVLKGDTEAFF | TGTGCTAGTGGTTTGGTACTTAAGGGGGACACTGAAGCTTTCTTT
TRBJ2-7 | NA | NA | TRBV18 | CASSPSGTHFYEQYF | TGTGCCAGCTCACCTTCCGGGACACACTTCTACGAGCAGTACTTC
TRBJ1-4 | TRBD1 | NA | TRBV5-1 | CASSTVDREKLFF | TGCGCCAGCAGCACCGTGGACAGGGAAAAACTGTTTTTT
TRBJ2-5 | NA | NA | TRBV27 | CASSLIRGETQYF | TGTGCCAGCAGTTTAATCAGGGGAGAGACCCAGTACTTC